The 29 T cell receptor beta chains given below trace back to one sample, sequenced in a study of T cells after posttransplantation cyclophosphamide. Clones were sequenced by immunoSEQ multiplex PCR, and TCRdb holds only the in-frame ones, with some missing. The data contain more than 30,000 clones, around nine tenths of them singletons. The naive gate required viable CD3+CD4+ or CD3+CD8+ cells with CCR7+CD45RA+CD45RO-CD95-CD27+CD28+ phenotype. Sequencing was performed on naive CD4+ T cells sorted from PBMCs. The receptors here all came from a woman aged 60 to 75 in good health, CMV-negative, and a related stem cell transplant donor.

V and J are TRBV5-1 and TRBJ2-2, with 8 bases lining up with TRBD2. The CDR3 is 21 residues long. Losses at the gene ends were 4 bases for V and 6 bases for J; bases not matched to a gene: 26. Germline lookup yields CDR1 SGHRS and CDR2 YFSETQ. The CDR3 loop reads CASSPSPGPKGLVGSAGELFF. Written as DNA, the CDR3 is TGCGCCAGCAGCCCCTCACCGGGACCGAAGGGACTAGTAGGGTCGGCCGGGGAGCTGTTTTTT.

The rearrangement joins TRBV7-9 to TRBJ1-5, with 10 bases aligning to TRBD1. CDR1 SEHNR and CDR2 FQNEAQ come from the germline V gene (reference sequence). V was clipped by 5 bases and J by 7 bases; unmatched bases: 8. The CDR3 spans 15 residues. The CDR3 DNA sequence: TGTGCCAGCAGCCCAGGGACAGGGGACGACCAGCCCCAGCATTTT. Amino acids: CASSPGTGDDQPQHF.

The chain has TRBV6-1 and TRBJ2-1, with D possibly being TRBD2 (6 bases). Germline assignment: CDR1 MNHNS and CDR2 SASEGT. This CDR3 is 17 amino acids long. With 0 bases removed from V and 0 bases from J, the gap between germline ends came to 12 bases. CDR3 DNA: TGTGCCAGCAGTGAAGCGGCTACTAGCCACTCCTACAATGAGCAGTTCTTC. This gives the protein CASSEAATSHSYNEQFF.

V usage is TRBV6-5 and J usage is TRBJ2-3; TRBD2 matches 8 bases. CDR1 and CDR2 from the germline V gene are MNHEY and SVGAGI. The ends lost 8 bases at V and 0 bases at J; junction bases unmatched: 7. The CDR3 length is 15 residues. The CDR3 nucleotides are TGTGCCAGCGGGGGAGCGGGGGTAAGCACAGATACGCAGTATTTT. Protein: CASGGAGVSTDTQYF.

The V and J genes are TRBV6-6 and TRBJ1-5; tentative D call: TRBD1 (6 bases). Trimming pared 8 bases from V and 0 bases from J, leaving 17 bases between. Germline V gives CDR1 MNHNY, CDR2 SVGAGI (reference sequence). The CDR3 is 16 residues long. The CDR3 reads CASEGGERISNQPQHF. The DNA of the CDR3 is TGTGCCAGCGAGGGGGGGGAGAGGATTAGCAATCAGCCCCAGCATTTT.

This chain uses TRBV10-3 with TRBJ2-5; D might be TRBD1 (7 bases). Germline CDR1 is ENHRY and CDR2 is SYGVKD. V dropped 11 bases and J dropped 7 bases, with 20 bases sitting between them. CDR3 size: 13 residues. CDR3 region: CASRQGLEGTQYF. The CDR3 DNA reads as TGTGCCTCGAGACAGGGCTTGGAGGGGACCCAGTACTTC.

The rearrangement links TRBV9 to TRBJ2-5, with a possible D match to TRBD1 (6 bases). The germline V gene encodes CDR1 SGDLS and CDR2 YYNGEE. V lost 3 bases and J 2 bases, leaving 11 bases between the germline ends. This CDR3 contains 14 residues. The CDR3: CASSASRGQETQYF. Written as DNA, the CDR3 is TGTGCCAGCAGCGCCTCAAGGGGGCAAGAGACCCAGTACTTC.

The V and J genes are TRBV28 and TRBJ1-2; 8 nucleotides match TRBD1. J gave up 2 bases and V 7 bases, and 15 bases lay outside the gene matches. Germline CDR1 is MDHEN and CDR2 is SYDVKM. The CDR3 has 17 amino acids. The CDR3 DNA is TGTGCCAGCACCTTAGCCGGGGCAGGGGGCATAAACTATGGCTACACCTTC. Protein: CASTLAGAGGINYGYTF.

The chain joins TRBV30 to TRBJ1-5; maybe TRBD1 (6 bases). Trimming shortened V by 4 bases and J by 6 bases, and 16 bases separated the two germline ends. CDR1 and CDR2 from the germline V gene are GTSNPN and SVGIG (reference sequence). The length of the CDR3 is 14 residues. The CDR3: CAWNTQGIGQPQHF. Written as DNA, the CDR3 is TGTGCCTGGAACACACAGGGTATAGGTCAGCCCCAGCATTTT.

The CDR3 DNA is TGTGCCAGCAGTCCGCCGAATAAAGTAGCGGGAGTTCGAAATGAGCAGTTCTTC. Its translation is CASSPPNKVAGVRNEQFF. The V call is TRBV27, the J call TRBJ2-1; TRBD2 matches 9 bases. The CDR3 sequence is 18 residues long. The V gene's germline CDR1 is MNHEY and CDR2 SMNVEV (reference sequence). V shed 5 bases and J 7 bases; nucleotides not matched to a gene: 18.

The genes are TRBV19 and TRBJ2-7; 7 nucleotides match TRBD1. Germline loops: CDR1 LNHDA, CDR2 SQIVND (reference sequence). CDR3 length equals 12 residues. The V and J ends lost 8 bases and 3 bases, in that order; junction bases with no gene match: 4. The CDR3 reads CASGNRGYEQYF. As DNA, the CDR3 is TGTGCCAGTGGTAACAGGGGCTACGAGCAGTACTTC.

The chain joins TRBV6-4 to TRBJ2-1; possible D gene TRBD2, 5 bases. Trimming took off 6 bases at V and 2 bases at J, with 14 bases between the two ends. The CDR3 runs 15 residues. The germline CDR1 and CDR2 sequences are MRHNA and SNTAGT. The CDR3 coding sequence is TGTGCCAGCAGGGAGGTTGCGTCGGCCTACAATGAGCAGTTCTTC. It translates to CASREVASAYNEQFF.

V and J are TRBV28 and TRBJ2-3; TRBD2 matches 8 bases. This CDR3 contains 14 residues. Unmatched junction bases numbered 9, after V lost 9 bases and J lost 4 bases. Germline lookup yields CDR1 MDHEN and CDR2 SYDVKM. The CDR3 coding sequence is TGTGCCAGTGGGGGTAGCGGGGTCCCAGATACGCAGTATTTT. Translation gives CASGGSGVPDTQYF.

In DNA form, the CDR3 reads TGCAGCGTGGTACAGGGGGGATTCGATGAAAAACTGTTTTTT. It yields the protein CSVVQGGFDEKLFF. The rearrangement links TRBV29-1 to TRBJ1-4; 8 bases align to TRBD1. Trimming cost V 6 bases and J 6 bases; bases outside gene matches: 9. The V gene's germline CDR1 is SQVTM and CDR2 ANQGSEA. CDR3 length equals 14 residues. The entire variable domain, with the rest obtained from reference TRBV29-1 and TRBJ1-4, is as follows: SAVISQKPSRDICQRGTSLTIQCQVDSQVTMMFWYRQQPGQSLTLIATANQGSEATYESGFVIDKFPISRPNLTFSTLTVSNMSPEDSSIYLCSVVQGGFDEKLFFGSGTQLSVL.

The gene calls are TRBV5-6 and TRBJ2-1; unclear D gene. This CDR3 has 13 residues. V was clipped by 1 base and J by 6 bases, with 8 bases between them. Looked up from germline, CDR1 is SGHDT and CDR2 is YYEEEE. The CDR3 protein is CASSLRSPNEQFF. The CDR3, as DNA: TGTGCCAGCAGCTTGCGGTCTCCCAATGAGCAGTTCTTC. Combining the CDR3 with reference TRBV5-6 and TRBJ2-1 gives the whole variable domain DAGVTQSPTHLIKTRGQQVTLRCSPKSGHDTVSWYQQALGQGPQFIFQYYEEEERQRGNFPDRFSGHQFPNYSSELNVNALLLGDSALYLCASSLRSPNEQFFGPGTRLTVL.

The chain couples TRBV28 to TRBJ1-1; TRBD1 agrees at 7 bases. Trimming cost V 9 bases and J 3 bases; bases outside gene matches: 4. This CDR3 is built from 12 residues. CDR1 is MDHEN and CDR2 is SYDVKM in the germline V gene. The CDR3 spells CASVGGYTEAFF. The CDR3 coding sequence is TGTGCCAGTGTAGGGGGCTACACTGAAGCTTTCTTT.

The gene calls are TRBV5-4 and TRBJ1-1; a weak D match, TRBD1 (6 bases). CDR1 and CDR2 (germline): SGHNT, YYREEE (reference sequence). This CDR3 has 14 residues. V lost 2 bases and J 0 bases, leaving 8 bases between the germline ends. As DNA, the CDR3 is TGTGCCAGCAGCTTATCAGGGGTGAACACTGAAGCTTTCTTT. Amino acids: CASSLSGVNTEAFF.

The rearrangement joins TRBV18 to TRBJ2-1; no clear D. Trimming cost V 2 bases and J 0 bases, with 8 bases left between them. Germline V CDR1 and CDR2: KGHSH, LQKENI. The CDR3 covers 15 residues. CDR3 amino acids: CASSPYSSSYNEQFF. Written as DNA, the CDR3 is TGTGCCAGCTCACCATATTCGAGCTCCTACAATGAGCAGTTCTTC.

This clone was seen only once. The CDR3 loop is CASIDRSTNYGYTF. CDR3 bases: TGTGCCAGCATAGACAGGTCTACTAACTATGGCTACACCTTC. The J gene is TRBJ1-2, the V gene TRBV6-1; tentatively, D is TRBD1 (6 bases). CDR3 length: 14 residues. Deletions cut 7 bases from V and 0 bases from J, with 12 bases between. Germline V gives CDR1 MNHNS, CDR2 SASEGT.

The chain carries TRBV7-6 and TRBJ1-2; tentatively, D is TRBD1 (6 bases). Germline V gene sequence: CDR1 SGHVS, CDR2 FNYEAQ. The length of the CDR3 is 15 residues. Trimming cost V 0 bases and J 3 bases, with 11 bases left between them. CDR3: CASSLAPGQDYGYTF. CDR3 coding DNA: TGTGCCAGCAGCTTAGCACCGGGACAAGACTATGGCTACACCTTC.

This chain uses TRBV10-3 with TRBJ2-1; TRBD1 aligns across 12 bases. Per germline, CDR1 ENHRY and CDR2 SYGVKD. This CDR3 region has 15 residues. V trimming: 2 bases; J trimming: 8 bases; junction bases outside the gene matches: 4. CDR3 sequence: CAISEGDRGPYEQFF. CDR3 in DNA: TGTGCCATCAGTGAGGGGGACAGGGGGCCCTATGAGCAGTTCTTC.

The chain couples TRBV6-5 to TRBJ1-1; D uncertain. This CDR3 contains 12 residues. Germline loops: CDR1 MNHEY, CDR2 SVGAGI. The V end was cut by 0 bases, the J end by 11 bases, with 10 bases between. The CDR3 sequence is CASSYSGSGAFF. CDR3 coding DNA: TGTGCCAGCAGTTACTCGGGCAGCGGTGCTTTCTTT.

The rearrangement uses TRBV2 and TRBJ2-3; 7 bases line up with TRBD2. V lost 8 bases to trimming and J lost 0 bases; unmatched junction nucleotides: 8. The CDR3 is made up of 15 amino acids. Germline V lookup: CDR1 SNHLY, CDR2 FYNNEI. This CDR3 is CASRTSATSTDTQYF. The CDR3 DNA is TGTGCCAGCCGGACTAGTGCTACTAGCACAGATACGCAGTATTTT.

This clone showed up just once. V and J are TRBV6-6 and TRBJ1-2; D is unclear. V dropped 5 bases and J dropped 2 bases, with 9 bases sitting between them. CDR3 size: 13 residues. Germline assignment: CDR1 MNHNY and CDR2 SVGAGI (reference sequence). The CDR3 nucleotides are TGTGCCAGCAGTCGGGCGGGGAACTATGGCTACACCTTC. It translates to CASSRAGNYGYTF.

The V gene is TRBV2, the J gene TRBJ2-7; D is unclear. From germline, CDR1 is SNHLY and CDR2 FYNNEI. The CDR3 is 12 amino acids. Trimming stripped 6 bases from V and 3 bases from J, with 9 bases between. The CDR3 protein is CASSHRFYEQYF. CDR3 DNA: TGTGCCAGCAGCCACAGATTCTACGAGCAGTACTTC.

V gene TRBV9 combines with J gene TRBJ2-3; TRBD2 is a possible D gene (6 bases). Germline CDR1 SGDLS, CDR2 YYNGEE. V was trimmed by 4 bases and J by 3 bases, leaving 15 bases between them. The CDR3 is 15 amino acids. CDR3 in amino acids: CASSPSGGLTDTQYF. CDR3 DNA: TGTGCCAGCAGCCCGTCCGGAGGGTTGACAGATACGCAGTATTTT.

The rearrangement links TRBV4-1 to TRBJ2-1; 8 nucleotides line up with TRBD2. The germline V gene encodes CDR1 MGHRA and CDR2 YSYEKL. The CDR3 totals 15 residues. Trimming cost V 4 bases and J 4 bases; bases outside gene matches: 6. The CDR3 nucleotides are TGCGCCAGCAGCCCCGGGGGGGCGGGGTACAATGAGCAGTTCTTC. Residues: CASSPGGAGYNEQFF.

This sequence joins TRBV6-5 and TRBJ2-3; TRBD2 matches 7 bases. CDR3 length: 15 residues. With 4 bases clipped from V and 1 base from J, the junction kept 5 bases outside the gene matches. Germline V lookup: CDR1 MNHEY, CDR2 SVGAGI. The CDR3 region is CASSSLAAGTDTQYF. Written as DNA, the CDR3 is TGTGCCAGCAGTTCGCTAGCGGCAGGCACAGATACGCAGTATTTT.

The chain joins TRBV18 to TRBJ1-1; TRBD1 matches at 7 bases. Germline CDR1 is KGHSH and CDR2 is LQKENI. The CDR3 is 16 amino acids. V trimming: 1 base; J trimming: 3 bases; junction bases outside the gene matches: 8. CDR3 sequence reads: CASSPLTTGLDTEAFF. The CDR3 DNA reads as TGTGCCAGCTCACCACTTACGACAGGGTTAGACACTGAAGCTTTCTTT.